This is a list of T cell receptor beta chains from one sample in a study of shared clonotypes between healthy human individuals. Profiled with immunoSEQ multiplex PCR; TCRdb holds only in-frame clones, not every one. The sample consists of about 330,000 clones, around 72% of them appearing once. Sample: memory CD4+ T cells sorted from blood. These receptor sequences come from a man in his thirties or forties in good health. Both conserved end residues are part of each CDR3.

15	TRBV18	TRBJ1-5	CASSYGTGSNQPQHF
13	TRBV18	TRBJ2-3	CASSRNPTDTQYF
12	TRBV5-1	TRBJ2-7	CASSLELLEQYF
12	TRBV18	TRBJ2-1	CASSPQGGEQFF
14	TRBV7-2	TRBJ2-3	CASRTDLSTDTQYF
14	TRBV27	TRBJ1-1	CVSRISGVNTEAFF
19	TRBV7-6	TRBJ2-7	CASSLVGGTSGRVPYEQYF
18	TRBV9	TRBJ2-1	CASSVSGTSGSSYNEQFF
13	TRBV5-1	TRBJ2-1	CASSLQRFNEQFF
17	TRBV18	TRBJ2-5	CASSTLRGTISQETQYF
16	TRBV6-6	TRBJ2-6	CASSYPTGSGANVLTF
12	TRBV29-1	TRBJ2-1	CSVETGLTEQFF
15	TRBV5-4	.	CASSPGGTRSYEQYF
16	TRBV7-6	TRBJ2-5	CASSITGTSGTETQYF
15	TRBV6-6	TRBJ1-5	CASKISSGRNQPQHF
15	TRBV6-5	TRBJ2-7	CASSYTYPASYEQYF